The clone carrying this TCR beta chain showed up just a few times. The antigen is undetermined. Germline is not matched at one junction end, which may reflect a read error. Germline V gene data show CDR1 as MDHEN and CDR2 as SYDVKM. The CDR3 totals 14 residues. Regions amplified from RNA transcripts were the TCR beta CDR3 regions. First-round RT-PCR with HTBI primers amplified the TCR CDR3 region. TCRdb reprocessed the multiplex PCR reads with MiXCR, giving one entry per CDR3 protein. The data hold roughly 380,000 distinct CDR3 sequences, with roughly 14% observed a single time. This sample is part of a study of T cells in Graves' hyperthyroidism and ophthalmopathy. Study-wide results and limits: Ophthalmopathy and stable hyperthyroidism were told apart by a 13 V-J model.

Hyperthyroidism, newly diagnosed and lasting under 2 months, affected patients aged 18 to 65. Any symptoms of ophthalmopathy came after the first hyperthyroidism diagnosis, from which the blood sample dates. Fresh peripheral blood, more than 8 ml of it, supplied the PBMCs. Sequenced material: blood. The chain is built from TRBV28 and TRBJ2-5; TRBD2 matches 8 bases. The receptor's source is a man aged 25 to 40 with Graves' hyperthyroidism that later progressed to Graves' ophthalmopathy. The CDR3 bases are TGTGCCAGCCGCCCGGGGGGGGGAGATGGAGGTTCGGACTTC. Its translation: CASRPGGGDGGSDF. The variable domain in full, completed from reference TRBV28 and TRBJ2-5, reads DVKVTQSSRYLVKRTGEKVFLECVQDMDHENMFWYRQDPGLGLRLIYFSYDVKMKEKGDIPEGYSVSREKKERFSLILESASTNQTSMYLCASRPGGGDGGSDFGPGTRLLVL.